This T cell receptor (beta chain) was found in a study of regulatory T cells in long-lasting Graves disease (TCRdb year 2021). The study in broad terms: Newly diagnosed Graves' disease patients had taken antithyroid drugs for less than 3 months. Peripheral blood TCR sequencing and RNA sequencing compared persistent Graves' disease patients with newly diagnosed Graves' disease patients. The study took place in China and was registered as a clinical trial. A total of around 35 samples were covered by TCR sequencing, comprising some 13 persistent and approximately 20 newly diagnosed Graves' disease patients.

The sample holds many counts of this clonotype. Its antigen has not been determined. No much larger clonotype is one base removed from it; base qualities were not supplied. Broader findings and caveats from the paper: More public clonotypes were shared among persistent patients (around 3,000) than among newly diagnosed patients (966). Only the TCR beta chain was sequenced and analyzed. Persistent disease showed preferential use of TRBV28, TRBJ1-2 and TRBJ2-5, whereas newly diagnosed disease favored TRBV20-1 and TRBJ2-1. Lower TCR Shannon entropy and fewer highly expanded clones were observed in persistent Graves' disease patients than in newly diagnosed patients, which suggested clonal expansion. The authors acknowledged the small sample size as a limitation that may reduce accuracy. The study examined only peripheral blood because the primary lesion, thyroid tissue, could not be accessed.

The method was multiplex PCR. The sample was run on an Illumina HiSeq 4000. CDR3 regions were amplified by Arm-PCR with iRepertoire HTBI primers to construct TCR beta libraries. Before sequencing, the PCR products went through gel purification. In the authors' own workflow: Gene usage analysis of CDR3 amino acid clonotypes relied on the 60 or so TRBV and about 15 TRBJ segments identified across samples. COPE and FqMerger were used to merge filtered high-quality paired reads into contigs. Contigs were aligned with BLAST to IMGT TRBV, TRBD and TRBJ reference genes, and CDR3 was defined per IMGT. Highly expanded clones were defined as clonotypes with a frequency above 0.1%. Shannon entropy was used to measure repertoire diversity, and the Gini coefficient was used to measure V-J evenness. A clonotype found in more than one individual was treated as public. In-frame beta chains were kept once TCRdb had trimmed the public reads at Q25 with fastp and called clones with MiXCR. Each entry merges the rows of one CDR3 protein and shows their most common DNA and genes. The V and J calls were not made by the authors but by TCRdb's processing. The sample profile shows some 460,000 distinct CDR3 sequences; about 17% of them were found once. 12% of the sample rests with the top ten.

Taken from cysteine to phenylalanine, the CDR3 has 15 residues. The sequence is cut down to CDR3 DNA, 45 bases in frame from base 1. Sequences MNHNS (CDR1) and SASEGT (CDR2) are obtained from the germline V gene. Here V drops 6 bases and J drops 7 bases, and the junction holds 5 bases not matched to any gene. Explained via the paper, the time point label denotes: newly diagnosed GD, antithyroid drugs for less than 3 months. For both TCR sequencing and RNA sequencing, RNA was extracted from PBMCs using TRIzol. Graves' disease was diagnosed according to American Thyroid Association guidelines. Recruitment of patients was carried out at an endocrinology department in Xi'an, China. Each patient gave around 9.2 milliliters of peripheral blood, collected in an EDTA anticoagulant tube. Ficoll Paque Plus density gradient separation was used to isolate PBMCs, and no further T cell sorting was performed. An Agilent 2100 Bioanalyzer and agarose gel were used to check RNA quality, and a NanoDrop 2000 was used to measure RNA concentration.

The sample was also reused in another study, on T cells in Graves' hyperthyroidism and ophthalmopathy. As the second paper documents: Graves' hyperthyroidism was defined as stable when no progression to ophthalmopathy occurred over 18 months of follow-up. The hyperthyroidism patients were between 18 and 65 years old and newly diagnosed, with a disease duration of less than 2 months. The study excluded patients with uncontrolled infections, other autoimmune diseases, pregnancy or lactation. Diagnoses were based on clinical symptoms, serum thyroxine and TRAb, thyroid ultrasound and orbital computed tomography. The first round of RT-PCR for the TCR CDR3 was performed with the HTBI primer set and the Qiagen OneStep RT-PCR kit. Blood samples also contained most of the expanded thyroid clonotypes (frequency above 0.001), which suggests that blood repertoires may reflect thyroid immune responses. A 13 V-J signature model separated ophthalmopathy from stable hyperthyroidism, with nearly 90% sensitivity and 81.08% specificity in cross-validation and 80%/75% in testing. During validation, the model predicted progression to ophthalmopathy a median of around 7 months ahead of onset, with more than 55% sensitivity and 72.22% specificity. To identify TCR V-J signatures that set the groups apart, the researchers used a discovery cohort of 95 to 100 patients, made up of under 45 with Graves' ophthalmopathy and some 58 with stable Graves' hyperthyroidism. Prospective prediction of ophthalmopathy was tested in an independent validation cohort consisting of about 20 hyperthyroidism patients and more than 15 patients who later progressed to ophthalmopathy. The 100 or so discovery patients were divided at random into training and test sets in a 7:3 ratio. The study also compared thyroid tissue and blood T-cell repertoires from over 5 Graves' hyperthyroidism patients. Following sampling, methimazole starting at 30 mg daily was given to hyperthyroidism patients, and high-dose intravenous methylprednisolone was given to ophthalmopathy patients. A second multiplex PCR round built the libraries, followed by size selection and purification. The libraries were sequenced on an Illumina HiSeq2000 using paired-end 100 bp reads. Raw data were processed with SOAPnuke, discarding reads with adapters, uncalled bases, mean Phred below 15, or no exact constant-primer or identifier match. High-quality paired reads were merged using COPE v1.2.5, and each unique nucleotide sequence was defined as a clonotype. MiTCR v1.1 was used to align the clonotypes against IMGT TRBV, TRBD and TRBJ reference segments. The analysis included only V-J combinations with a frequency above 0.0001, which together covered 99% to 99.2% of the repertoires. The TCS score was defined as F50 (clonal expansion) divided by E x V (chaos), with BLOSUM62-based TCRdist calculated between CDR3 peptides within each V-J. Welch's t-statistics and random forest reduced fewer than 550 V-J features to 10 to 15, which were used in a naive Bayes classifier (R e1071). No statistical method was used to fix the sample size in advance, and group allocation was not hidden from the investigators. TCR Vbeta CDR3 sequencing of 120 to 150 peripheral blood samples (roughly 41 ophthalmopathy, about 74 hyperthyroidism and some 17 progressor patients) is reported in the paper.

The sequence joins TRBV6-1 to TRBJ2-1; the junction holds 14 bases that match TRBD2. Material: peripheral blood mononuclear cells (PBMCs), obtained at new diagnosis, from a patient treated with antithyroid drugs. The TCR sequence derives from a man aged 35 to 55 with Graves disease. Donor details come from another sample of the same person, matched by shared clones. The CDR3 here reads CASSHGTSGGNEQFF. The sequence in DNA is TGTGCCAGCAGCCACGGGACTAGCGGGGGTAATGAGCAGTTCTTC.